These 32 T cell receptor beta chains originate from one sample sequenced in a study of blood T cell repertoires in COVID-19. The table came from immunoSEQ multiplex PCR; TCRdb's copy has only in-frame clones and leaves some out. The sample contains under 450,000 clones, over 75% of which appear only once. Sequencing was performed on peripheral blood. These receptors were collected from a woman in her forties with COVID-19, enrolled during active disease.

V is TRBV5-1 and J is TRBJ1-4, with 10 bases that match TRBD1. The J segment lost 8 bases and the V segment lost 0 bases, leaving 4 bases of the junction unmatched. CDR3 length equals 15 residues. In germline, CDR1 is SGHRS, CDR2 YFSETQ. CDR3 coding DNA: TGCGCCAGCAGCTTGGCCGGGACAGGGGTCGAAAAACTGTTTTTT. Translated: CASSLAGTGVEKLFF.

The V gene is TRBV28, the J gene TRBJ1-5; D might be TRBD1 (6 bases). Germline CDR1 is MDHEN and CDR2 is SYDVKM. V lost 6 bases to trimming and J lost 5 bases, with 17 bases between them. This CDR3 is built from 15 residues. CDR3 loop: CASSPQGTSDQPQHF. In DNA, the CDR3 is TGTGCCAGCAGCCCACAGGGTACCTCCGATCAGCCCCAGCATTTT.

The rearrangement uses TRBV28 and TRBJ1-2; 7 nucleotides line up with TRBD1. V trimming: 4 bases; J trimming: 5 bases; junction bases outside the gene matches: 7. CDR3 length: 14 amino acids. The V gene's germline CDR1 is MDHEN and CDR2 SYDVKM. CDR3 sequence (DNA): TGTGCCAGCAGTTCCCCCGGGACAGTGTATGGCTACACCTTC. This gives the protein CASSSPGTVYGYTF.

The J gene is TRBJ1-5, the V gene TRBV5-1; D unclear. V was pared by 0 bases and J by 2 bases, with 6 bases between. The V gene's germline CDR1 is SGHRS and CDR2 YFSETQ. This CDR3 region has 14 residues. CDR3 in amino acids: CASSLATGNQPQHF. CDR3 coding DNA: TGCGCCAGCAGCTTGGCCACAGGCAATCAGCCCCAGCATTTT.

CDR3 bases: TGTGCCAGTGGCAGGGGAACTAATGAAAAACTGTTTTTT. Its protein product is CASGRGTNEKLFF. The gene calls are TRBV6-5 and TRBJ1-4; weak D call: TRBD1 (6 bases). The CDR3 is 13 amino acids. Germline lookup yields CDR1 MNHEY and CDR2 SVGAGI. Trimming stripped 9 bases from V and 1 base from J, with 9 bases between.

V is TRBV18 and J is TRBJ2-7; 10 nucleotides agree with TRBD1. V trimming: 5 bases; J trimming: 4 bases; junction bases outside the gene matches: 5. The CDR3 consists of 14 residues. The germline CDR1 and CDR2 sequences are KGHSH and LQKENI. As DNA, the CDR3 is TGTGCCAGCTCAGGGGACAGGGGTCGATACGAGCAGTACTTC. Translated: CASSGDRGRYEQYF. Full variable domain (outside the CDR3, taken from reference TRBV18 and TRBJ2-7): NAGVMQNPRHLVRRRGQEARLRCSPMKGHSHVYWYRQLPEEGLKFMVYLQKENIIDESGMPKERFSAEFPKEGPSILRIQQVVRGDSAAYFCASSGDRGRYEQYFGPGTRLTVT.

This chain uses TRBV5-1 with TRBJ2-2; D is uncertain. Looked up from germline, CDR1 is SGHRS and CDR2 is YFSETQ. Trimming cost V 1 base and J 4 bases, with 5 bases left between them. CDR3 size: 13 residues. CDR3 in amino acids: CASSLHSTGELFF. CDR3 in DNA: TGCGCCAGCAGCTTGCATAGCACCGGGGAGCTGTTTTTT.

The rearrangement uses TRBV2 and TRBJ1-4, with D perhaps TRBD1 (6 bases). Trimming cost V 8 bases and J 7 bases, with 11 bases left between them. The germline V gene has CDR1 SNHLY and CDR2 FYNNEI. The CDR3 sequence is 12 residues long. The CDR3 spells CASQDRGEKLFF. Written as DNA, the CDR3 is TGTGCCAGCCAGGACAGAGGTGAAAAACTGTTTTTT.

V is TRBV18 and J is TRBJ1-2; 10 bases are shared with TRBD1. Germline CDR1 is KGHSH and CDR2 is LQKENI. The J segment lost 7 bases and the V segment lost 6 bases, leaving 11 bases of the junction unmatched. This CDR3 comprises 15 residues. The CDR3 DNA is TGTGCCAGCTCCGGTTCCGGGACAGGGGAGGTTGGCTACACCTTC. Amino acid sequence: CASSGSGTGEVGYTF.

V and J are TRBV7-2 and TRBJ2-7; 11 bases match TRBD2. The ends lost 5 bases at V and 1 base at J; junction bases unmatched: 4. Germline V lookup: CDR1 SGHTA, CDR2 FQGNSA. The CDR3 length is 15 residues. As DNA, the CDR3 is TGTGCCAGCAGCGGGACTAGCGGCCGTTCCTACGAGCAGTACTTC. Translation gives CASSGTSGRSYEQYF.

The chain recombines TRBV9 with TRBJ1-2; 8 bases map to TRBD1. There are 16 residues in the CDR3. CDR1 SGDLS and CDR2 YYNGEE come from the germline V gene. The V segment lost 1 base and the J segment 1 base; nucleotides outside the gene matches: 6. The CDR3 region is CASSVPGQALNYGYTF. Written as DNA, the CDR3 is TGTGCCAGCAGCGTACCGGGACAGGCTCTTAACTATGGCTACACCTTC.

CDR3 protein: CASSSTGNNEQFF. CDR3 nucleotides: TGTGCCAGCAGCTCGACTGGAAACAATGAGCAGTTCTTC. The chain has TRBV7-2 and TRBJ2-1; the D is unclear. The CDR3 totals 13 residues. The V end was cut by 4 bases, the J end by 5 bases, with 9 bases between. Germline values: CDR1 SGHTA, CDR2 FQGNSA. The whole variable domain, filled in from reference TRBV7-2 and TRBJ2-1, reads GAGVSQSPSNKVTEKGKDVELRCDPISGHTALYWYRQSLGQGLEFLIYFQGNSAPDKSGLPSDRFSAERTGGSVSTLTIQRTQQEDSAVYLCASSSTGNNEQFFGPGTRLTVL.

V and J are TRBV7-2 and TRBJ1-6; the match to TRBD1 covers 12 bases. Germline CDR1 and CDR2: SGHTA and FQGNSA. V gave up 1 base and J gave up 6 bases; unmatched junction bases: 10. The CDR3 sequence is 19 residues long. For the CDR3, the DNA is TGTGCCAGCAGCTTAGGGCAGGGGACAGGGGGCTCGGGTAATTCACCCCTCCACTTT. It specifies CASSLGQGTGGSGNSPLHF.

The chain joins TRBV2 to TRBJ1-5, with TRBD1 matching 11 bases. The CDR3 contains 15 residues. The germline V gene encodes CDR1 SNHLY and CDR2 FYNNEI. The trim removed 7 bases at V and 5 bases at J, leaving 7 bases unmatched. The CDR3 reads CASMGQGGIHQPQHF. The DNA for the CDR3 is TGTGCCAGCATGGGACAGGGGGGAATTCATCAGCCCCAGCATTTT.

The V and J genes are TRBV9 and TRBJ1-5; TRBD1 agrees at 7 bases. CDR3 length: 14 residues. V shed 7 bases and J 4 bases; nucleotides not matched to a gene: 8. Germline CDR1 is SGDLS and CDR2 is YYNGEE. The CDR3 loop reads CASGRGGRNQPQHF. CDR3 DNA sequence: TGTGCCAGCGGGCGAGGGGGCAGAAATCAGCCCCAGCATTTT. The complete variable domain, with remaining parts taken from reference TRBV9 and TRBJ1-5, reads DSGVTQTPKHLITATGQRVTLRCSPRSGDLSVYWYQQSLDQGLQFLIQYYNGEERAKGNILERFSAQQFPDLHSELNLSSLELGDSALYFCASGRGGRNQPQHFGDGTRLSIL.

The DNA of the CDR3 is TGTGCCAGCAGTGAATTTCCGACAGGGGGTTATGGCTACACCTTC. Protein product: CASSEFPTGGYGYTF. The genes are TRBV2 and TRBJ1-2; TRBD1 matches 9 bases. The germline V gene has CDR1 SNHLY and CDR2 FYNNEI. The CDR3 covers 15 residues. Trimming removed 2 bases from V and 5 bases from J; junction bases left unmatched: 6.

The chain couples TRBV9 to TRBJ1-3; no clear D. The germline gives CDR1 SGDLS, CDR2 YYNGEE. CDR3 size: 16 residues. The V gene lost 0 bases and the J gene lost 0 bases, with 10 bases spanning the gap. The CDR3 region has the DNA TGTGCCAGCAGCGTAGACGCGAGTAGCTCTGGAAACACCATATATTTT. Protein: CASSVDASSSGNTIYF. Drawing the rest from reference TRBV9 and TRBJ1-3, the complete variable domain is DSGVTQTPKHLITATGQRVTLRCSPRSGDLSVYWYQQSLDQGLQFLIQYYNGEERAKGNILERFSAQQFPDLHSELNLSSLELGDSALYFCASSVDASSSGNTIYFGEGSWLTVV.

This rearrangement joins TRBV7-8 to TRBJ1-1; 9 positions match TRBD1. The CDR3 is made up of 17 amino acids. The germline CDR1 and CDR2 sequences are SGHVS and FQNEAQ. The junction had 12 bases not matched to a gene; V was cut back by 1 base and J by 6 bases. The CDR3, as DNA: TGTGCCAGCAGCTTAGTGTCGGGGACAGGGTTTGAGGCTGAAGCTTTCTTT. It translates to CASSLVSGTGFEAEAFF. Together with reference TRBV7-8 and TRBJ1-1, the CDR3 gives the full variable domain: GAGVSQSPRYKVAKRGQDVALRCDPISGHVSLFWYQQALGQGPEFLTYFQNEAQLDKSGLPSDRFFAERPEGSVSTLKIQRTQQEDSAVYLCASSLVSGTGFEAEAFFGQGTRLTVV.

This sequence joins TRBV30 and TRBJ2-2, with D possibly TRBD1 on 5 matching bases. CDR1 is GTSNPN, CDR2 SVGIG, per germline (reference sequence). The length of the CDR3 is 14 residues. Trimming cost V 6 bases and J 5 bases, with 16 bases left between them. The CDR3 coding sequence is TGTGCCTGCCTCCGATACAGGCCTACCGGGGAGCTGTTTTTT. Translating gives CACLRYRPTGELFF.

The chain uses TRBV6-5 and TRBJ2-7, with 7 bases identical to TRBD2. CDR3 length: 13 residues. CDR1 MNHEY and CDR2 SVGAGI come from the germline V gene. Trimming at V came to 9 bases and at J to 5 bases, leaving 10 bases not matched to a gene. The DNA of the CDR3 is TGTGCCAGTATCCCGCCGGGAGGCCACGAGCAGTACTTC. It is translated as CASIPPGGHEQYF.

This chain uses TRBV5-1 with TRBJ2-1, with 7 bases lining up with TRBD1. CDR1 SGHRS and CDR2 YFSETQ come from the germline V gene. CDR3 length: 16 amino acids. V shed 0 bases, J shed 4 bases, and the junction held 7 bases outside the gene matches. The CDR3 region is CASSLGGGPIYNEQFF. CDR3 nucleotide sequence: TGCGCCAGCAGCTTGGGAGGGGGCCCTATATACAATGAGCAGTTCTTC.

This clone was detected only a few times. The chain combines TRBV7-8 with TRBJ1-5, with D possibly TRBD1 on 6 matching bases. Looked up from germline, CDR1 is SGHVS and CDR2 is FQNEAQ. Trimming pared 2 bases from V and 3 bases from J, leaving 8 bases between. The CDR3 is made up of 14 amino acids. As DNA, the CDR3 is TGTGCCAGCAGCTTAAGGGGGAACAATCAGCCCCAGCATTTT. Translation gives CASSLRGNNQPQHF.

V is TRBV5-1 and J is TRBJ1-6; 9 nucleotides match TRBD1. The V segment lost 4 bases and the J segment 7 bases; nucleotides outside the gene matches: 3. The germline V gene has CDR1 SGHRS and CDR2 YFSETQ. The CDR3 is 14 residues long. The CDR3 nucleotides are TGCGCCAGCAGCCACGGGACAGGGAATTCACCCCTCCACTTT. Protein product: CASSHGTGNSPLHF.

The rearrangement uses TRBV11-1 and TRBJ1-1, with D possibly matching TRBD1 (6 bases). Trimming pared 2 bases from V and 6 bases from J, leaving 13 bases between. CDR3 length: 14 residues. From germline, CDR1 is SGHAT and CDR2 FQDESV (reference sequence). The CDR3 DNA reads TGTGCCAGCAGCTTATTTACAGGGTCTTCTGAAGCTTTCTTT. Residues: CASSLFTGSSEAFF.

There are a few counts of this clone. The V and J genes are TRBV7-2 and TRBJ1-2; 9 positions match TRBD1. V lost 5 bases and J lost 9; bases outside the gene matches: 7. CDR1 is SGHTA and CDR2 is FQGNSA in the germline V gene. There are 13 residues in the CDR3. This CDR3 reads CASSPGQGRRYTF. CDR3 DNA: TGTGCCAGCAGCCCGGGACAGGGTCGGCGCTACACCTTC.

A few counts support this clone. V is TRBV6-4 and J is TRBJ1-2; 10 nucleotides match TRBD1. Germline CDR1 and CDR2: MRHNA and SNTAGT. Trimming removed 6 bases from V and 5 bases from J; junction bases left unmatched: 6. The CDR3 sequence is 14 residues long. The chain's CDR3 is CASSRGQGEYGYTF. Here the CDR3 DNA reads TGTGCCAGCAGCCGCGGACAGGGGGAATATGGCTACACCTTC.

The V gene is TRBV29-1, the J gene TRBJ1-2, with D uncertain. V dropped 4 bases and J dropped 2 bases, with 8 bases sitting between them. The CDR3 is made up of 12 amino acids. The germline gives CDR1 SQVTM, CDR2 ANQGSEA. CDR3: CSVAAQNYGYTF. The CDR3 DNA reads TGCAGCGTTGCAGCACAGAACTATGGCTACACCTTC.

This sequence joins TRBV24-1 and TRBJ2-2; TRBD1 matches 7 bases. This CDR3 region has 15 residues. Trimming at V came to 3 bases and at J to 6 bases, leaving 6 bases not matched to a gene. CDR1 is KGHDR and CDR2 is SFDVKD in the germline V gene. This CDR3 reads CATSDHTGDPGELFF. In DNA, the CDR3 is TGTGCCACCAGTGATCATACAGGGGATCCCGGGGAGCTGTTTTTT.

The chain carries TRBV5-1 and TRBJ1-1; a possible D gene is TRBD1 (5 bases). Germline CDR1 SGHRS, CDR2 YFSETQ. This CDR3 spans 14 amino acids. With 4 bases removed from V and 2 bases from J, the gap between germline ends came to 12 bases. The CDR3 DNA reads TGCGCCAGCAGCAAGGGAAGGGGAAACACTGAAGCTTTCTTT. This encodes CASSKGRGNTEAFF.

This clone has more than one count but fewer than ten. The chain couples TRBV5-1 to TRBJ2-1; D perhaps matches TRBD1 (6 bases). Between the trimmed V and J ends, which lost 4 bases and 5 bases, there was a span of 10 bases. The germline V gene encodes CDR1 SGHRS and CDR2 YFSETQ. This CDR3 has 13 residues. DNA of the CDR3: TGCGCCAGCAGCCCCGGACAGAACAATGAGCAGTTCTTC. As protein: CASSPGQNNEQFF.

CDR3 in amino acids: CASSQTVQSSYEQYF. As DNA, the CDR3 is TGTGCCAGTAGTCAGACTGTTCAGAGCTCCTACGAGCAGTACTTC. The chain couples TRBV19 to TRBJ2-7, with D unclear. CDR1 and CDR2 from the germline V gene are LNHDA and SQIVND (reference sequence). The CDR3 sequence is 15 residues long. Trimming cost V 5 bases and J 0 bases, with 14 bases left between them.

The chain joins TRBV25-1 to TRBJ2-1; the match to TRBD2 covers 7 bases. CDR3 length: 16 amino acids. Trimming cost V 4 bases and J 8 bases; bases outside gene matches: 14. Germline lookup yields CDR1 MGHDK and CDR2 SYGVNS. CDR3 sequence reads: CASSAKVSSGSDEQFF. The CDR3 DNA sequence: TGTGCCAGCAGTGCCAAGGTCTCTAGCGGATCAGATGAGCAGTTCTTC.